This T cell receptor (beta chain) was identified during a study of identical twins (dated by TCRdb to the mid-2010s). About the investigation overall: TCR alpha and beta repertoires from monozygotic twins, unrelated adults of various ages and cord blood were deep-sequenced to test whether fetal clonotypes persist. To rule out contamination, the twin experiments were replicated at different times with different library preparation protocols. Study-wide conclusions, independent of this receptor: A weaker excess of twin sharing was found in beta out-of-frame sequences because the signal-to-noise ratio was lowered by fewer shared sequences. Abundant cord blood beta clonotypes had fewer insertions, young adult naive repertoires showed a similar but weaker trend, and memory repertoires showed no such trend. Zero-insertion analyses could be partly confounded by invariant T cells such as MAIT and iNKT, though diverse VJ usage argued against such confounding for most clonotypes. Conclusions relied on cross-sectional statistical analysis, since the same donors could not be followed over many years. Compared with coincidental sharing between unrelated individuals, out-of-frame TCR alpha sequences shared between twins had an excess of sequences with low generation probability. Recombination models systematically underestimated out-of-frame TCR alpha sharing in monozygotic twins but agreed with sharing between unrelated individuals.

This clonotype occurred a few times. Which antigen it targets is not known. Base qualities are not provided; no much larger clone lies one nucleotide away. Every donor was a healthy Caucasian. Three pairs of female monozygotic twins, all aged roughly 18 to 29 years, made up the twin cohort. Miltenyi CD45RO+ enrichment and human naive T-cell isolation kits were used to isolate memory (CD45RO+) and naive T cells from PBMC. Preparation of the library involved 5' RACE. This sample was sequenced with an Illumina HiSeq 2000. A universal primer binding site was introduced by template switching, and a unique molecular identifier was present in the final cDNA, enabling accurate counting of TCR cDNA molecules. First-strand cDNA for TCR alpha and beta chains was synthesized from specific primers in the conserved constant-segment region. To control for contamination, every cDNA library was double barcoded, receiving both a SMART-Mk sample barcode and Illumina barcodes. TruSeq adapter sequences along with Illumina sample barcodes were introduced in two successive PCR steps. The TCR alpha and beta cDNA libraries were sequenced on the Illumina HiSeq platform using custom primers. On the study's bioinformatics: MiGEC processed the raw reads to extract unique molecular identifiers, while MiXCR was used to determine the CDR3 positions. Recombination models were inferred per individual with the repgenHMM and IGoR tools using an EM algorithm. Shared clonotype analysis was performed with the tcR package in R, normalizing sharing by the product of cloneset sizes. To study raw recombination free of thymic and clonal selection effects, out-of-frame nonproductive sequences were analyzed. TCRdb's own reprocessing of the public reads used fastp at Q25 and MiXCR and kept productive beta chains. Rows matching on CDR3 protein sequence are summarized as one entry with the most common DNA and genes. The V and J calls shown here were made by TCRdb, not taken from the authors' results. Counted in this sample were fewer than 350,000 distinct CDR3 sequences; less than 9% of them appeared once. The ten largest make up less than 2.5% of the sample.

Trimming removed 3 bases from V and 5 bases from J; the gene matches leave 7 bases unexplained. Per the germline V gene, KGHDR is the CDR1 and SFDVKD is the CDR2. The CDR3 runs 16 amino acids, cysteine and phenylalanine included. This entry keeps only the CDR3 DNA: 48 bases, framed from base 1. The same data also went into a second study, on yellow fever vaccine responses in identical twins. Per that second paper: The authors reported that the T cell response to vaccination in identical twins appeared partly convergent and partly personalized. In the study, vaccine-responding T cell clones were precisely tracked in identical twins.

This receptor was taken from a woman aged 18-35 years in good health. The sample was memory (CD45RO+) T cells sorted from blood. The sample's cell subset or site label, in plain terms: CD45RO+ enriched T cells. The rearrangement joined TRBV24-1 to TRBJ2-1, and TRBD1 matches 9 of the central bases. The base sequence is TGTGCCACCAGTGATCCCCGGGACAGGGATAACAATGAGCAGTTCTTC. This encodes CATSDPRDRDNNEQFF.